The clone carrying this TCR beta chain was counted a few times. Its antigen remains unknown. Indicated time point: sample taken at primary tumor resection. Sequencing was performed on whole RNA extracted from tumor and nontumor lung tissue, or from frozen PBMC, and the material was left unsorted. TCRdb reprocessed the 5' RACE reads via MiXCR and lists one record per CDR3 protein. The sample consists of approximately 40,000 distinct CDR3 sequences, approximately 14% of them appearing once. The data belong to a study of spatial heterogeneity in lung cancer. The wider study: Detected beta-chain sequences consistently exceeded alpha-chain sequences. Broader study findings: TCRs found ubiquitously expanded in tumor appeared in blood more at resection than at follow-up.

V lost 0 bases and J lost 0, with 10 bases in between. CDR3 length equals 16 residues. Germline CDR1 is SGHDT and CDR2 is YYEEEE. The clonotype was recovered from a male donor with early-stage non-small cell lung cancer. The chain recombines TRBV5-6 with TRBJ2-4; D unresolved. This specimen was PBMCs, taken at surgery. The CDR3 loop reads CASSLAELLAKNIQYF. CDR3 nucleotide sequence: TGTGCCAGCAGCTTGGCTGAGCTCCTAGCCAAAAACATTCAGTACTTC.